The 8 T cell receptor beta chains below come from one sample, sequenced in a study of blood T cell repertoires in COVID-19. Profiling relied on immunoSEQ multiplex PCR, and the TCRdb table lists in-frame clones only, not all of them. The sample holds roughly 140,000 clones, 70% to 90% seen once. Input material: peripheral blood. Receptor source: a woman between 55 and 75 years old with COVID-19, enrolled during active disease.

The chain links TRBV21-1 to TRBJ2-2; TRBD1 is the table's D call and was not checked against the DNA. TRBV21-1 is flagged as a pseudogene. The CDR3 contains 17 residues. The CDR3 coding sequence is TGTGCCAGCAGCATTTCCGGGACAGGGGCGAACACCGGGGAGCTGTTTTTT. Protein sequence: CASSISGTGANTGELFF.

The chain combines TRBV3-1 (or the pseudogene TRBV3-2) with TRBJ1-3, with a possible D match to TRBD1 (6 bases). Trimming removed 1 base at V and 2 bases at J, with 9 bases between. Germline lookup yields CDR1 LGHDT and CDR2 YNNKEL (reference sequence). The CDR3 extends over 15 amino acids. This CDR3 reads CASSQVTGTGNTIYF. DNA for the CDR3: TGTGCCAGCAGCCAAGTAACAGGGACTGGAAACACCATATATTTT.

V is TRBV7-3 and J is TRBJ2-5; 12 bases align to TRBD2. The V and J ends lost 5 bases and 4 bases, in that order; junction bases with no gene match: 2. This CDR3 comprises 14 residues. The germline gives CDR1 SGHTA, CDR2 FQGTGA. CDR3 nucleotides: TGTGCCAGCAGCGAACTAGCGGGGGGAGAGACCCAGTACTTC. As protein: CASSELAGGETQYF.

The V call is TRBV7-9, the J call TRBJ1-1, with 10 bases aligning to TRBD1. V was pared by 4 bases and J by 5 bases, with 1 base of the junction left unmatched. CDR1 is SEHNR and CDR2 is FQNEAQ in the germline V gene (reference sequence). The length of the CDR3 is 13 residues. CDR3 region: CASSWDRGTEAFF. The CDR3 DNA reads as TGTGCCAGCAGCTGGGACAGGGGAACTGAAGCTTTCTTT.

A few counts support this clone. This rearrangement joins TRBV7-9 to TRBJ1-5, with 7 bases aligning to TRBD1. The CDR3 is 15 amino acids. V was pared by 6 bases and J by 1 base, with 6 bases of the junction left unmatched. CDR1 and CDR2 from the germline V gene are SEHNR and FQNEAQ (reference sequence). The CDR3 loop reads CASSLRTGSNQPQHF. CDR3 nucleotides: TGTGCCAGCAGTCTACGGACAGGAAGCAATCAGCCCCAGCATTTT.

This sequence joins TRBV3-1 (or the pseudogene TRBV3-2) and TRBJ2-5; TRBD2 agrees at 8 bases. The CDR3 is 16 amino acids. CDR1 and CDR2 from the germline V gene are LGHDT and YNNKEL (reference sequence). J gave up 1 base and V 1 base, and 5 bases lay outside the gene matches. As DNA, the CDR3 is TGTGCCAGCAGCCAAGCAGAGCGGGGGATCCAAGAGACCCAGTACTTC. It codes for CASSQAERGIQETQYF.

CDR3 loop: CASSLSTGVNTEAFF. The CDR3 region has the DNA TGTGCCAGCAGCTTATCAACAGGGGTGAACACTGAAGCTTTCTTT. The chain recombines TRBV7-9 with TRBJ1-1, with 7 bases identical to TRBD1. CDR1 is SEHNR and CDR2 is FQNEAQ in the germline V gene (reference sequence). The CDR3 is 15 amino acids. With 2 bases clipped from V and 0 bases from J, the junction kept 3 bases outside the gene matches.

The chain employs TRBV19 and TRBJ1-6; D might be TRBD1 (6 bases). Trimming took off 5 bases at V and 9 bases at J, with 14 bases between the two ends. CDR3 length: 14 residues. Germline V lookup: CDR1 LNHDA, CDR2 SQIVND (reference sequence). CDR3 amino acids: CASSHPGAASPLHF. In nucleotides, the CDR3 is TGTGCCAGTAGTCACCCAGGGGCGGCTTCACCCCTCCACTTT. Combining the CDR3 with reference TRBV19 and TRBJ1-6 gives the whole variable domain DGGITQSPKYLFRKEGQNVTLSCEQNLNHDAMYWYRQDPGQGLRLIYYSQIVNDFQKGDIAEGYSVSREKKESFPLTVTSAQKNPTAFYLCASSHPGAASPLHFGNGTRLTVT.